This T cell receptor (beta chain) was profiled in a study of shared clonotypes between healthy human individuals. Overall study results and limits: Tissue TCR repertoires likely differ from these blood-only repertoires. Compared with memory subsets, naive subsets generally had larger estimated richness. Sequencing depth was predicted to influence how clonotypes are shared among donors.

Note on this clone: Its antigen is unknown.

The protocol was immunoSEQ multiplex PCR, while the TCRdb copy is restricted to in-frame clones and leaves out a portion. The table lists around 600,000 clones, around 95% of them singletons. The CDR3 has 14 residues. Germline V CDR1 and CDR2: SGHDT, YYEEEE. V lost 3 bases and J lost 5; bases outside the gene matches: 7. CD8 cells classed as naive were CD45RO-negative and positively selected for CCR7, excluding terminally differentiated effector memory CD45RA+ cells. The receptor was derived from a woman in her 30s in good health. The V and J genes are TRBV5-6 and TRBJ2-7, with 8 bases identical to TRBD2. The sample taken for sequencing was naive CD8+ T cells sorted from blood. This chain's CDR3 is CASSSGLVFHEQYF. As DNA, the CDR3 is TGTGCCAGCAGCTCGGGACTAGTATTCCACGAGCAGTACTTC.